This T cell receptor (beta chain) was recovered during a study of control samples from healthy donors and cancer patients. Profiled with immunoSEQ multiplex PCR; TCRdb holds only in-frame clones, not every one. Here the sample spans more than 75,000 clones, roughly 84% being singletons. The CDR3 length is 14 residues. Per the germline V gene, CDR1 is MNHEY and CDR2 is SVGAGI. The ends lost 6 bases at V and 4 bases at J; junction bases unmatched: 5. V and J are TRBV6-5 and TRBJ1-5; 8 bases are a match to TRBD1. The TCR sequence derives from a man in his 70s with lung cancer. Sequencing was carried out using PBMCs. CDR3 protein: CASRDRASNQPQHF. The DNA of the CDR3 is TGTGCCAGCAGGGACAGGGCTAGTAATCAGCCCCAGCATTTT.